The 25 T cell receptor beta chains below all came from one sample that was sequenced in a study of T-cell reconstitution after alpha-beta-depleted transplantation in children. The authors prepared the TCRbeta library with unique molecular identifiers. TCRdb processed the PCR reads anew with MiXCR; each CDR3 protein has one entry. The sample lists about 340,000 distinct CDR3 sequences; about 17% were seen once. Here the sequenced sample was PBMCs, mostly from graft donor cells, taken 360 days after TCRalphabeta/CD19-depleted stem cell transplant. These receptors all stem from a male patient aged 2 to 10 who had a stem cell transplant for acute lymphoblastic leukemia, so the T cells may come from the graft donor.

V usage is TRBV12-3 or TRBV12-4 and J usage is TRBJ1-2; D is undetermined. V lost 6 bases and J 2 bases, leaving 13 bases between the germline ends. The CDR3 is made up of 14 amino acids. CDR3 sequence reads: CASSGGPANYGYTF. The CDR3 nucleotides are TGTGCCAGCAGCGGAGGGCCCGCGAACTATGGCTACACCTTC.

This clonotype came up many times. J is TRBJ2-2 and V is TRBV30; D unresolved. Germline CDR1 and CDR2: GTSNPN and SVGIG (reference sequence). This CDR3 has 13 amino acids. Trimming stripped 0 bases from V and 6 bases from J, with 8 bases between. This chain's CDR3 is CAWSVMLAGELFF. The CDR3 nucleotides read TGTGCCTGGAGTGTAATGTTGGCCGGGGAGCTGTTTTTT.

The chain recombines TRBV12-3 or TRBV12-4 with TRBJ1-5; D not resolved. The CDR3 has 18 residues. Trimming removed 7 bases at V and 3 bases at J, with 25 bases between. CDR3 nucleotides: TGTGCCAGCACATCTCTCTTCGCCGGAGGGATCAACAATCAGCCCCAGCATTTT. Residues: CASTSLFAGGINNQPQHF.

The rearrangement uses TRBV6-2 or TRBV6-3 and TRBJ2-2; no definite D call. Germline assignment: CDR1 MNHEY and CDR2 SVGEGT. V shed 6 bases and J shed 7 bases, with 18 bases lying between them. This CDR3 is built from 15 residues. The CDR3: CASSPGRGRSGELFF. The DNA for the CDR3 is TGTGCCAGCAGCCCCGGGCGAGGACGGAGCGGGGAGCTGTTTTTT.

This clonotype was counted at least ten times. J is TRBJ2-1 and V is TRBV20-1, with 8 positions matching TRBD1. Per the germline V gene, CDR1 is DFQATT and CDR2 is SNEGSKA (reference sequence). CDR3 length: 14 residues. With V trimmed by 4 bases and J by 4 bases, 6 bases remained unmatched. CDR3 nucleotides: TGCAGTGCTAATCGGGACAGGTCTTACAATGAGCAGTTCTTC. Its translation: CSANRDRSYNEQFF.

The sample holds many counts of this clonotype. DNA for the CDR3: TGTGCCAGCAGTTCGAACCCTAGCGGGAGGAGCGATGAGCAGTTCTTC. It translates to CASSSNPSGRSDEQFF. This rearrangement joins TRBV6-5 to TRBJ2-1; 11 positions agree with TRBD2. The CDR3 loop spans 16 amino acids. Germline lookup yields CDR1 MNHEY and CDR2 SVGAGI. V lost 4 bases, J lost 8 bases, and 10 bases stayed unmatched.

This clonotype occurred many times. This chain uses TRBV12-3 or TRBV12-4 with TRBJ1-1; maybe TRBD1 (5 bases). This CDR3 contains 14 residues. V was trimmed by 6 bases and J by 5 bases, leaving 16 bases between them. The CDR3 sequence: CASREVGGRTEAFF. CDR3 in DNA: TGTGCCAGCAGGGAGGTGGGGGGTCGGACTGAAGCTTTCTTT.

The sample holds a few counts of this clonotype. CDR3 sequence (DNA): TGTGCCTGGTGCCCGGTGGGGACAGGGGATGACAATGAGCAGTTCTTC. Amino acids: CAWCPVGTGDDNEQFF. The V call is TRBV30, the J call TRBJ2-1; TRBD1 matches at 10 bases. The CDR3 loop spans 16 amino acids. Germline V CDR1 and CDR2: GTSNPN, SVGIG (reference sequence). Losses at the gene ends were 5 bases for V and 5 bases for J; bases not matched to a gene: 12.

This clonotype was found a few times. The gene calls are TRBV29-1 and TRBJ1-4; possible D gene TRBD1, 5 bases. The germline V gene has CDR1 SQVTM and CDR2 ANQGSEA. This CDR3 spans 12 amino acids. V was cut by 6 bases and J by 7 bases, with 12 bases left in between. This CDR3 reads CSVGQGLEKLFF. In nucleotides, the CDR3 is TGCAGCGTGGGGCAGGGACTTGAAAAACTGTTTTTT.

The V and J genes are TRBV5-1 and TRBJ1-4; D uncertain. CDR3 length: 15 residues. The germline V gene encodes CDR1 SGHRS and CDR2 YFSETQ. V gave up 0 bases and J gave up 11 bases, with 17 bases separating them. CDR3 sequence reads: CASSLDGPAGRKLFF. The CDR3 nucleotides read TGCGCCAGCAGCTTGGATGGGCCCGCCGGACGCAAACTGTTTTTT.

This clonotype was detected many times. This chain joins TRBV5-1 and TRBJ2-5, with 8 nucleotides matching TRBD1. The germline CDR1 and CDR2 sequences are SGHRS and YFSETQ. The CDR3 is made up of 15 amino acids. V dropped 2 bases and J dropped 4; count of bases not matched to a gene: 7. The CDR3 sequence: CASSFDRGILETQYF. CDR3 DNA sequence: TGCGCCAGCAGCTTCGACAGGGGTATTCTAGAGACCCAGTACTTC. The variable domain in full, with the rest retrieved from reference TRBV5-1 and TRBJ2-5, is KAGVTQTPRYLIKTRGQQVTLSCSPISGHRSVSWYQQTPGQGLQFLFEYFSETQRNKGNFPGRFSGRQFSNSRSEMNVSTLELGDSALYLCASSFDRGILETQYFGPGTRLLVL.

The rearrangement uses TRBV25-1 and TRBJ1-1; D gene ambiguous. The CDR3 contains 10 residues. Per the germline V gene, CDR1 is MGHDK and CDR2 is SYGVNS. V lost 2 bases to trimming and J lost 8 bases, with 3 bases between them. CDR3 bases: TGTGCCAGCAGTGAAGGGGAAGCTTTCTTT. It codes for CASSEGEAFF.

The chain joins TRBV18 to TRBJ2-3; D unclear. Trimming cost V 6 bases and J 0 bases, with 16 bases left between them. There are 16 residues in the CDR3. From germline, CDR1 is KGHSH and CDR2 LQKENI. CDR3 DNA: TGTGCCAGCTCCGCCCACCCTCCCGAAAGCACAGATACGCAGTATTTT. Translated, it gives CASSAHPPESTDTQYF.

This clonotype was found a few times. This chain connects TRBV6-6 to TRBJ2-7; D remains unclear. The germline CDR1 and CDR2 sequences are MNHNY and SVGAGI (reference sequence). Trimming removed 4 bases at V and 5 bases at J, with 6 bases between. There are 11 residues in the CDR3. The CDR3 region has the DNA TGTGCCAGCAGTTTTGTCGACGAGCAGTACTTC. Residues: CASSFVDEQYF.

The chain joins TRBV10-3 to TRBJ2-2; no definite D call. V lost 0 bases, J lost 0 bases, and 23 bases lay in between. Germline values: CDR1 ENHRY, CDR2 SYGVKD. The CDR3 is 21 residues long. This CDR3 reads CAISESILRSGPLANTGELFF. CDR3 in DNA: TGTGCCATCAGTGAGTCGATTCTGCGGTCGGGTCCCTTAGCGAACACCGGGGAGCTGTTTTTT.

This sequence joins TRBV10-3 and TRBJ2-3, with a possible D match to TRBD1 (6 bases). V was clipped by 6 bases and J by 2 bases, with 9 bases between them. The CDR3 covers 13 residues. Germline-derived CDR1 and CDR2 are ENHRY and SYGVKD. For the CDR3, the DNA is TGTGCCATCAGACAGGGCTCCACAGATACGCAGTATTTT. It yields the protein CAIRQGSTDTQYF.

The gene calls are TRBV7-2 and TRBJ2-3, with D possibly TRBD2 on 5 matching bases. The ends were cut back, 2 bases at V and 6 bases at J, with 15 bases in the middle. The CDR3 has 15 residues. Germline assignment: CDR1 SGHTA and CDR2 FQGNSA. This CDR3 is CASSLSRAEVDTQYF. In nucleotides, the CDR3 is TGTGCCAGCAGCTTAAGCCGAGCGGAGGTTGATACGCAGTATTTT.

This clonotype has more than one count but fewer than ten. This chain joins TRBV5-1 and TRBJ2-6; no clear D gene. CDR3 length equals 20 residues. CDR1 is SGHRS, CDR2 YFSETQ, per germline. Trimming removed 4 bases from V and 0 bases from J, with 23 bases in between. The CDR3 sequence is CASSMTFLTPSSSGANVLTF. In DNA form, the CDR3 reads TGCGCCAGCAGCATGACCTTCCTGACTCCTTCGAGCTCTGGGGCCAACGTCCTGACTTTC. Together with reference TRBV5-1 and TRBJ2-6, the CDR3 gives the full variable domain: KAGVTQTPRYLIKTRGQQVTLSCSPISGHRSVSWYQQTPGQGLQFLFEYFSETQRNKGNFPGRFSGRQFSNSRSEMNVSTLELGDSALYLCASSMTFLTPSSSGANVLTFGAGSRLTVL.

The chain has TRBV19 and TRBJ1-1; D possibly corresponds to TRBD1 (5 bases). V lost 5 bases to trimming and J lost 11 bases, with 18 bases between them. The germline gives CDR1 LNHDA, CDR2 SQIVND (reference sequence). The CDR3 runs to 13 residues. CDR3 in amino acids: CASSFLGGEYAFF. In nucleotides, the CDR3 is TGTGCCAGTAGTTTCCTGGGAGGGGAGTACGCTTTCTTT.

V is TRBV6-1 and J is TRBJ1-1, with D tentatively TRBD1 (5 bases). The CDR3 totals 13 residues. V lost 5 bases and J 2 bases, leaving 9 bases between the germline ends. Germline loops: CDR1 MNHNS, CDR2 SASEGT. CDR3 sequence (DNA): TGTGCCAGCAGTAAGAGGGGCAACACTGAAGCTTTCTTT. It translates to CASSKRGNTEAFF.

V is TRBV28 and J is TRBJ2-7; the D gene is possibly TRBD2 (7 bases). Germline loops: CDR1 MDHEN, CDR2 SYDVKM. The length of the CDR3 is 13 residues. V lost 3 bases, J lost 4 bases, and 10 bases lay in between. The CDR3 nucleotides are TGTGCCAGCAGTTTCGGGGGGCAGTACGAGCAGTACTTC. Its protein product is CASSFGGQYEQYF. Full variable domain (outside the CDR3, taken from reference TRBV28 and TRBJ2-7): DVKVTQSSRYLVKRTGEKVFLECVQDMDHENMFWYRQDPGLGLRLIYFSYDVKMKEKGDIPEGYSVSREKKERFSLILESASTNQTSMYLCASSFGGQYEQYFGPGTRLTVT.

The chain carries TRBV4-2 and TRBJ2-3; D perhaps matches TRBD2 (5 bases). Trimming cost V 4 bases and J 6 bases, with 14 bases left between them. The CDR3 length is 14 residues. The germline gives CDR1 LGHNA, CDR2 YNFKEQ. CDR3 loop: CASSRYGRADTQYF. The CDR3 DNA sequence: TGTGCCAGCAGCCGATATGGGAGAGCGGATACGCAGTATTTT.

This clonotype was observed a few times. V is TRBV28 and J is TRBJ2-6; 8 bases align to TRBD1. This CDR3 has 17 residues. V was clipped by 6 bases and J by 0 bases; unmatched bases: 7. Germline CDR1 is MDHEN and CDR2 is SYDVKM. Here the CDR3 reads CASRRAGGRSGANVLTF. The CDR3 DNA reads as TGTGCCAGCAGAAGAGCAGGGGGCCGCTCTGGGGCCAACGTCCTGACTTTC.

This clonotype was counted a few times. The chain has TRBV4-2 and TRBJ2-7; TRBD1 matches 9 bases. After removal of 4 bases from V and 1 base from J, the junction contained 5 bases not matched to a gene. Per germline, CDR1 LGHNA and CDR2 YNFKEQ. The CDR3 is 15 residues long. CDR3: CASSPETGGSYEQYF. The CDR3 DNA follows: TGTGCCAGCAGCCCCGAGACAGGGGGATCCTACGAGCAGTACTTC.

This clonotype has ten or more counts. This chain joins TRBV5-1 and TRBJ2-5; TRBD1 matches 9 bases. CDR1 and CDR2 from the germline V gene are SGHRS and YFSETQ. The CDR3 has 17 amino acids. With 3 bases clipped from V and 0 bases from J, the junction kept 9 bases outside the gene matches. In DNA, the CDR3 is TGCGCCAGCAGCTCCCCGGGACAGGGCCCGTACCAAGAGACCCAGTACTTC. Amino acid sequence: CASSSPGQGPYQETQYF.